This entry features one TCR beta chain sequence. Via MiXCR, TCRdb re-called the 5' RACE reads, giving one row per CDR3 protein. The repertoire holds fewer than 350,000 distinct CDR3 sequences, with approximately 4.3% as singletons. These data originate in a study of T cells after yellow fever vaccination. From germline, CDR1 is MNHEY and CDR2 SVGAGI. Trimming cost V 5 bases and J 10 bases, with 20 bases left between them. This CDR3 spans 15 amino acids. The specimen comprised PBMCs, sampled 15 days after the yellow fever booster vaccination. V and J are TRBV6-5 and TRBJ1-4; D remains unclear. The clonotype comes from a young man who received the YFV17D yellow fever vaccine. CDR3 sequence: CASSHQGFDVGKLFF. The DNA of the CDR3 is TGTGCCAGCAGTCACCAAGGATTCGATGTTGGAAAACTGTTTTTT.